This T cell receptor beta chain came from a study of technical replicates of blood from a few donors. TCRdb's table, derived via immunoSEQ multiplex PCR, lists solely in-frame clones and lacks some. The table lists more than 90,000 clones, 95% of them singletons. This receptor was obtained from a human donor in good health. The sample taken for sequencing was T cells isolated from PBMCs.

The CDR3 here is CASSLQGYTEAFF. The CDR3 DNA reads TGTGCCAGCAGCCTACAGGGTTACACTGAAGCTTTCTTT. J is TRBJ1-1 and V is TRBV7-9; D is possibly TRBD1 (6 bases). Trimming removed 5 bases at V and 3 bases at J, with 10 bases between. The CDR3 runs 13 residues. Germline CDR1 reads SEHNR; CDR2 reads FQNEAQ (reference sequence).